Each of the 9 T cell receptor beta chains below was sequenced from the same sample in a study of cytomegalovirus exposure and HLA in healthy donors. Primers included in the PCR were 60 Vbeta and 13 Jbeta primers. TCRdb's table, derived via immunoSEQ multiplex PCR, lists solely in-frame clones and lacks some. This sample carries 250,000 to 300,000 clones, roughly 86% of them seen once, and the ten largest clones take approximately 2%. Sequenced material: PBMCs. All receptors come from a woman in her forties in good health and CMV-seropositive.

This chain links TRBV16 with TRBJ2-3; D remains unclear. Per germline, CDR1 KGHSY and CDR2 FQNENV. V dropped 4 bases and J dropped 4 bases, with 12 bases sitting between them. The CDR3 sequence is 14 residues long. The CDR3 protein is CASSPREVPDTQYF. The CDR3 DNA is TGTGCCAGCAGCCCTCGAGAGGTCCCAGATACGCAGTATTTT.

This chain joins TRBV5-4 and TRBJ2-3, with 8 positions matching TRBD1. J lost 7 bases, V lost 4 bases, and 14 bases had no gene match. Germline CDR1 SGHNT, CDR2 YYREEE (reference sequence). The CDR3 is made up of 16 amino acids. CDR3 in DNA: TGTGCCAGCAGCACCGTAACAGGGGGTCTGTGGAATACGCAGTATTTT. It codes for CASSTVTGGLWNTQYF.

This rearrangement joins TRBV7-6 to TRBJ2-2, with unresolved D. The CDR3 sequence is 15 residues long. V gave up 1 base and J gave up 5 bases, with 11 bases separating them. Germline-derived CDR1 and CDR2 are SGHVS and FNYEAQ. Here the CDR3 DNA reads TGTGCCAGCAGCTTAGAGTACACCCCAACCGGGGAGCTGTTTTTT. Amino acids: CASSLEYTPTGELFF.

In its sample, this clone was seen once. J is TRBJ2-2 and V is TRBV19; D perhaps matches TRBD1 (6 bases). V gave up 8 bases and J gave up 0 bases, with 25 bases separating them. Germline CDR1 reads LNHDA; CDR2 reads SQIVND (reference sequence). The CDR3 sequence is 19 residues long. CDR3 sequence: CASRHEGQGHRANTGELFF. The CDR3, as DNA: TGTGCCAGTCGTCACGAGGGGCAGGGACACCGAGCGAACACCGGGGAGCTGTTTTTT.

CDR3 bases: TGCGCCAGCAGCCTAATTTACAGGGGAATCAAGTATGGCTACACCTTC. Amino acid sequence: CASSLIYRGIKYGYTF. This chain uses TRBV5-1 with TRBJ1-2, with TRBD1 identical over 7 bases. V gave up 4 bases and J gave up 5 bases; unmatched junction bases: 14. Germline CDR1 and CDR2: SGHRS and YFSETQ. The CDR3 is 16 residues long.

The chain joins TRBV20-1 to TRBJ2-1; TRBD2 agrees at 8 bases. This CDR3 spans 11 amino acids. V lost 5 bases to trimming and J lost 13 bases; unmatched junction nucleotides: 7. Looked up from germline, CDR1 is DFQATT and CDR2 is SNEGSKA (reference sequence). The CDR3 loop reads CSAGIAGSQFF. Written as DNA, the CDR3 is TGCAGTGCTGGCATAGCGGGAAGTCAGTTCTTC.

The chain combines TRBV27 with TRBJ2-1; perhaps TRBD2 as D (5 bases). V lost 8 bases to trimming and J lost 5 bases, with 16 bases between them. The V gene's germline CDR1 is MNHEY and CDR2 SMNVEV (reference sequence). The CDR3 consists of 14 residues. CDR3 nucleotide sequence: TGTGCCAGCCCCGGACTCCTAAATAACAATGAGCAGTTCTTC. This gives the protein CASPGLLNNNEQFF.

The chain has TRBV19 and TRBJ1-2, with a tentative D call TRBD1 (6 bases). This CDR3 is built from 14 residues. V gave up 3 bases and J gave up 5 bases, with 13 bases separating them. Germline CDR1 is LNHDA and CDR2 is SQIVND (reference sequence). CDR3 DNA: TGTGCCAGTAGTATCGACAGGCGTCGATATGGCTACACCTTC. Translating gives CASSIDRRRYGYTF.

CDR3: CASSLITGGSGNQPQHF. The CDR3 DNA reads as TGTGCCAGCAGCCTGATAACAGGGGGCTCTGGCAATCAGCCCCAGCATTTT. The chain links TRBV7-2 to TRBJ1-5; 9 positions match TRBD1. The CDR3 is made up of 17 amino acids. CDR1 and CDR2 (germline): SGHTA, FQGNSA. V trimming: 5 bases; J trimming: 2 bases; junction bases outside the gene matches: 10.